A single sample is the source of the 6 T cell receptor beta chains below, sequenced in a study of T cell changes during pregnancy in multiple sclerosis (dated by TCRdb to about 2019). Libraries were made using the immunoSEQ multiplex PCR assay. TCRdb's version of the immuneACCESS table is confined to in-frame rearrangements and falls short of the full clone set. An unresolved V gene accounts for under half of the shortfall where checked; the remainder is of unknown origin. The sample data list about 100,000 clones, and more than 85% of these were observed just once. Over 3% of the sample goes to the ten largest clones. The material sequenced was peripheral blood, taken in the second trimester of pregnancy. The receptors here all came from a female donor with multiple sclerosis, enrolled in a pregnancy study.

This clone was seen a single time. CDR3 residues: CASSKGLAGGVRGTDTQYF. The CDR3, as DNA: TGCGCCAGCAGTAAGGGACTAGCGGGAGGTGTACGAGGGACAGATACGCAGTATTTT. The chain links TRBV5-1 to TRBJ2-3; the match to TRBD2 covers 15 bases. The CDR3 has 19 residues. Germline V lookup: CDR1 SGHRS, CDR2 YFSETQ. Trimming at V came to 5 bases and at J to 3 bases, leaving 13 bases not matched to a gene.

This chain joins TRBV12-2 and TRBJ2-1; the table's D call TRBD2 went unverified against the DNA. TRBV12-2 constitutes a pseudogene. The CDR3 totals 23 residues. The CDR3 spells CASRPLLCWAKIGAGRSYNEQFF. The DNA of the CDR3 is TGTGCAAGTCGCCCGCTCCTCTGTTGGGCGAAGATAGGAGCGGGTCGCTCCTACAATGAGCAGTTCTTC.

The chain is built from TRBV7-3 and TRBJ2-3; D possibly corresponds to TRBD1 (6 bases). V was cut by 5 bases and J by 0 bases, with 12 bases left in between. The CDR3 totals 15 residues. CDR1 and CDR2 from the germline V gene are SGHTA and FQGTGA. The CDR3 loop is CASSLQGISTDTQYF. The CDR3 DNA follows: TGTGCCAGCAGCCTTCAGGGGATAAGCACAGATACGCAGTATTTT.

The J gene is TRBJ2-1, the V gene TRBV19, with 14 nucleotides matching TRBD2. V shed 5 bases, J shed 10 bases, and the junction held 10 bases outside the gene matches. Germline loops: CDR1 LNHDA, CDR2 SQIVND (reference sequence). This CDR3 spans 16 amino acids. CDR3 loop: CASSLPGLAGAREQFF. The CDR3 region has the DNA TGTGCCAGTAGTCTCCCGGGACTAGCGGGAGCACGGGAGCAGTTCTTC.

This rearrangement joins TRBV28 to TRBJ1-1; D might be TRBD1 (6 bases). Looked up from germline, CDR1 is MDHEN and CDR2 is SYDVKM. V lost 1 base and J lost 7, with 10 bases in between. The CDR3 runs 13 residues. This chain's CDR3 is CASSLFQGSEAFF. DNA of the CDR3: TGTGCCAGCAGTTTATTTCAGGGGAGTGAAGCTTTCTTT.

The chain is built from TRBV7-2 and TRBJ1-4; D is ambiguous. Trimming removed 6 bases from V and 4 bases from J, with 15 bases in between. Germline V lookup: CDR1 SGHTA, CDR2 FQGNSA. CDR3 length: 15 residues. CDR3 amino acids: CASSPAWSVNEKLFF. CDR3 DNA: TGTGCCAGCAGTCCCGCCTGGTCAGTTAATGAAAAACTGTTTTTT.